This TCR beta chain derives from a study of blood T cell repertoires in COVID-19. Per the authors' pipeline: Estimation of nucleated cell counts relied on the amplification of reference gene primers. Profiling relied on immunoSEQ multiplex PCR, and the TCRdb table lists in-frame clones only, not all of them. The DNA was the basis for D and trimming; V, J and clone size are from that table. The data contain hundreds of thousands of clones, under 85% of them singletons. The CDR3 runs to 13 residues. Germline CDR1 MGHRA, CDR2 YSYEKL. V lost 3 bases to trimming and J lost 6 bases, with 8 bases between them. Seattle cases were enrolled at active infection and followed longitudinally.

This TCR came from a woman aged 25 to 45 with COVID-19, enrolled during active disease. Sequencing was done on a sample of peripheral blood. The chain links TRBV4-1 to TRBJ2-2; no clear D gene. The CDR3 protein is CASSHLAAGELFF. The CDR3 DNA reads as TGCGCCAGCAGCCATTTGGCAGCCGGGGAGCTGTTTTTT.